A selection of T cell receptor beta chains follows, all from one sample in a study of CD8 T cells in Susac syndrome. TCRdb used MiXCR to reprocess the immunoSEQ multiplex PCR reads, holding one entry per CDR3 protein. The profile shows fewer than 200,000 distinct CDR3 sequences, about 94% of them singletons. Sequenced: CD4+ T cells from PBMCs. Receptor source: a human donor in good health. CDR3s include the opening cysteine and the closing phenylalanine or tryptophan. The D gene is left open where the match is weak. Rows may omit the clone size; those that give it use once, few, many or a size class.

j_call: TRBJ1-2; cdr3_length: 13; clone_size: -; d_call: -; v_call: TRBV5-1; cdr3_nt: TGCGCCAGCAGCTACGACGGTAACTATGGCTACACCTTC; cdr3_aa: CASSYDGNYGYTF
j_call: TRBJ2-3; cdr3_length: 16; clone_size: -; d_call: -; v_call: TRBV11-2; cdr3_nt: TGTGCCAGCAGCTCGGGACTGCGACCTGCCACAGATACGCAGTATTTT; cdr3_aa: CASSSGLRPATDTQYF
j_call: TRBJ2-6; cdr3_length: 17; clone_size: -; d_call: TRBD1; v_call: TRBV2; cdr3_nt: TGTGCCAGCAGTGGACGGGACAGCTACTCTGGGGCCAACGTCCTGACTTTC; cdr3_aa: CASSGRDSYSGANVLTF
j_call: TRBJ1-1; cdr3_length: 13; clone_size: once; d_call: -; v_call: TRBV7-9; cdr3_nt: TGTGCCAGCAGCTTAAAAATGGATACTGAAGCTTTCTTT; cdr3_aa: CASSLKMDTEAFF
j_call: TRBJ2-7; cdr3_length: 14; clone_size: -; d_call: -; v_call: TRBV19; cdr3_nt: TGTGCCAGTAGTAAATCCGGGACTCCCTACGAGCAGTACTTC; cdr3_aa: CASSKSGTPYEQYF
j_call: TRBJ2-3; cdr3_length: 19; clone_size: -; d_call: TRBD2; v_call: TRBV9; cdr3_nt: TGTGCCAGCAGCTATAAGTTCTCCGGGGGGGCCTTCGCCACAGATACGCAGTATTTT; cdr3_aa: CASSYKFSGGAFATDTQYF
j_call: TRBJ1-3; cdr3_length: 13; clone_size: once; d_call: -; v_call: TRBV10-3; cdr3_nt: TGTGCCATCAGTGGGAGGGATGGAAACACCATATATTTT; cdr3_aa: CAISGRDGNTIYF
j_call: TRBJ1-5; cdr3_length: 12; clone_size: -; d_call: -; v_call: TRBV28; cdr3_nt: TGTGCCAGCAGTTTATCAGGTCAGCCCCAGCATTTT; cdr3_aa: CASSLSGQPQHF
j_call: TRBJ2-2; cdr3_length: 15; clone_size: once; d_call: -; v_call: TRBV7-9; cdr3_nt: TGTGCCAGCAGCTTACTAGCGAGTAAAGCCGGGGAGCTGTTTTTT; cdr3_aa: CASSLLASKAGELFF
j_call: TRBJ1-1; cdr3_length: 13; clone_size: -; d_call: -; v_call: TRBV15; cdr3_nt: TGTGCCACCAGCGTACAGGAGGGGACTGAAGCTTTCTTT; cdr3_aa: CATSVQEGTEAFF
j_call: TRBJ2-6; cdr3_length: 19; clone_size: -; d_call: -; v_call: TRBV5-1; cdr3_nt: TGCGCCAGCAGCTTGTCTCTCCGGACAGCCTTCCCTGGGGCCAACGTCCTGACTTTC; cdr3_aa: CASSLSLRTAFPGANVLTF
j_call: TRBJ2-7; cdr3_length: 15; clone_size: -; d_call: TRBD1; v_call: TRBV9; cdr3_nt: TGTGCCAGCAGCGTTGCACCGGGACAGTCCTACGAGCAGTACTTC; cdr3_aa: CASSVAPGQSYEQYF
j_call: TRBJ2-1; cdr3_length: 14; clone_size: -; d_call: -; v_call: TRBV5-4; cdr3_nt: TGTGCCAGCAGCGGCGGGAGACAGGGAAATGAGCAGTTCTTC; cdr3_aa: CASSGGRQGNEQFF
j_call: TRBJ2-5; cdr3_length: 14; clone_size: -; d_call: -; v_call: TRBV6-2/TRBV6-3; cdr3_nt: TGTGCCAGCGACCAGGGACGGGCCCAAGAGACCCAGTACTTC; cdr3_aa: CASDQGRAQETQYF
j_call: TRBJ2-5; cdr3_length: 15; clone_size: -; d_call: -; v_call: TRBV19; cdr3_nt: TGTGCCAGTAGTATGAGGTCCAGGGTGATAGAGACCCAGTACTTC; cdr3_aa: CASSMRSRVIETQYF
j_call: TRBJ2-3; cdr3_length: 14; clone_size: -; d_call: -; v_call: TRBV12-3/TRBV12-4; cdr3_nt: TGTGCCAGCAGTACGGGACATAGCACAGATACGCAGTATTTT; cdr3_aa: CASSTGHSTDTQYF
j_call: TRBJ1-3; cdr3_length: 16; clone_size: -; d_call: TRBD1; v_call: TRBV18; cdr3_nt: TGTGCCAGCTCACCAGCCGGGACAGGGTCTGGAAACACCATATATTTT; cdr3_aa: CASSPAGTGSGNTIYF
j_call: TRBJ2-1; cdr3_length: 15; clone_size: -; d_call: TRBD2; v_call: TRBV20-1; cdr3_nt: TGCAGTGCTAGAGCTGCTAGCGGGGGGATCAATGAGCAGTTCTTC; cdr3_aa: CSARAASGGINEQFF
j_call: TRBJ2-1; cdr3_length: 13; clone_size: -; d_call: -; v_call: TRBV5-6; cdr3_nt: TGTGCCAGCAGCCCACCAGTATACAATGAGCAGTTCTTC; cdr3_aa: CASSPPVYNEQFF
j_call: TRBJ1-2; cdr3_length: 16; clone_size: -; d_call: TRBD1; v_call: TRBV7-3; cdr3_nt: TGTGCCAGCAGCCCCAACCCGACAGGGGCTAACTATGGCTACACCTTC; cdr3_aa: CASSPNPTGANYGYTF
j_call: TRBJ1-2; cdr3_length: 14; clone_size: -; d_call: -; v_call: TRBV9; cdr3_nt: TGTGCCAGCAGCGTAGGGGTGCAGGGGTATGGCTACACCTTC; cdr3_aa: CASSVGVQGYGYTF
j_call: TRBJ2-7; cdr3_length: 11; clone_size: -; d_call: -; v_call: TRBV20-1; cdr3_nt: TGCAGTGCTAGCGGCCTCTACGAGCAGTACTTC; cdr3_aa: CSASGLYEQYF
j_call: TRBJ2-3; cdr3_length: 15; clone_size: -; d_call: -; v_call: TRBV3-1; cdr3_nt: TGTGCCAGCAGCCAAGGGGCGGGGTTCACAGATACGCAGTATTTT; cdr3_aa: CASSQGAGFTDTQYF
j_call: TRBJ2-3; cdr3_length: 15; clone_size: -; d_call: -; v_call: TRBV27; cdr3_nt: TGTGCCAGCAGTGGAGATCCGGGACTGGGGGATACGCAGTATTTT; cdr3_aa: CASSGDPGLGDTQYF
j_call: TRBJ1-1; cdr3_length: 16; clone_size: -; d_call: -; v_call: TRBV2; cdr3_nt: TGTGCCAGCAGTCGTAACAGTCCCGGCCTTAACACTGAAGCTTTCTTT; cdr3_aa: CASSRNSPGLNTEAFF
j_call: TRBJ1-1; cdr3_length: 15; clone_size: -; d_call: -; v_call: TRBV7-2; cdr3_nt: TGTGCCAGCAGCTTAGGCGGCAGGGGTGGGACTGAAGCTTTCTTT; cdr3_aa: CASSLGGRGGTEAFF
j_call: TRBJ1-5; cdr3_length: 14; clone_size: -; d_call: TRBD1; v_call: TRBV5-1; cdr3_nt: TGCGCCAGCAGCCCGGCAGGGGGAAAACAGCCCCAGCATTTT; cdr3_aa: CASSPAGGKQPQHF
j_call: TRBJ2-7; cdr3_length: 17; clone_size: once; d_call: TRBD1; v_call: TRBV7-9; cdr3_nt: TGTGCCAGCAGCCCCTGGACAGGGCTCCCTAACTTGCTCGAGCAGTACTTC; cdr3_aa: CASSPWTGLPNLLEQYF
j_call: TRBJ2-3; cdr3_length: 17; clone_size: -; d_call: TRBD2; v_call: TRBV7-2; cdr3_nt: TGTGCCAGCAGCTTTCTCCCCGGACTAGCGGGGCAAGATACGCAGTATTTT; cdr3_aa: CASSFLPGLAGQDTQYF
j_call: TRBJ2-1; cdr3_length: 17; clone_size: -; d_call: -; v_call: TRBV10-3; cdr3_nt: TGTGCCATCAGTGAACGGATGCGGGGAAGCTCCTACAATGAGCAGTTCTTC; cdr3_aa: CAISERMRGSSYNEQFF
j_call: TRBJ2-2; cdr3_length: 15; clone_size: -; d_call: TRBD1; v_call: TRBV5-1; cdr3_nt: TGCGCCAGTCAAAAAGTGGACAGGGGGACCGGGGAGCTGTTTTTT; cdr3_aa: CASQKVDRGTGELFF
j_call: TRBJ1-5; cdr3_length: 15; clone_size: -; d_call: -; v_call: TRBV7-9; cdr3_nt: TGTGCCAGCAGCTTAGAAGGAGGCCTCAATCAGCCCCAGCATTTT; cdr3_aa: CASSLEGGLNQPQHF
j_call: TRBJ2-3; cdr3_length: 15; clone_size: -; d_call: -; v_call: TRBV7-9; cdr3_nt: TGTGCCAGCAGCTTTGTCAGGGCATCCCAAGATACGCAGTATTTT; cdr3_aa: CASSFVRASQDTQYF
j_call: TRBJ2-2; cdr3_length: 16; clone_size: -; d_call: TRBD2; v_call: TRBV6-2/TRBV6-3; cdr3_nt: TGTGCCAGCAGCCGGCGGGGGGGCTGGAGCACCGGGGAGCTGTTTTTT; cdr3_aa: CASSRRGGWSTGELFF
j_call: TRBJ1-1; cdr3_length: 14; clone_size: -; d_call: -; v_call: TRBV20-1; cdr3_nt: TGCAGTGCTAGACCCCAGGGAAGTTGGACTGAAGCTTTCTTT; cdr3_aa: CSARPQGSWTEAFF
j_call: TRBJ1-2; cdr3_length: 14; clone_size: -; d_call: TRBD1; v_call: TRBV18; cdr3_nt: TGTGCCAGCTCACCACAACAGGGGGTCTATGGCTACACCTTC; cdr3_aa: CASSPQQGVYGYTF